This TCR beta chain was obtained from a study of CD8 T cells in ankylosing spondylitis (dated by TCRdb to 2017 to 2019). A note on the overall study: The study set out to find disease-linked TCR variants by profiling T cell receptor beta repertoires in ankylosing spondylitis patients and healthy donors. Peripheral blood samples were taken, and synovial fluid was additionally collected from ankylosing spondylitis patients. The full study cohort was made up of 25 to 30 ankylosing spondylitis patients and roughly 100 healthy donors.

General findings and caveats noted by the study authors: Significant enrichment of the disease-linked clones was reported in matched synovial fluid samples from ankylosing spondylitis patients. Some motif variants were previously reported in synovial fluid and blood of reactive arthritis patients, suggesting common disease-initiation mechanisms. Blood from ankylosing spondylitis patients appeared to be characterized by a TCR beta motif composed of about 8 highly homologous amino acid variants. The disease-linked clones showed a CD8+ phenotype and occurred at relatively low frequencies in peripheral blood.

This clonotype was counted at least ten times. This clone's antigen is unknown. Base qualities are not recorded, but no much larger clone differs from it by a single base. TCRdb names Illumina HiSeq 2500 as the instrument used. TCR beta libraries were prepared by quantitative 5'-RACE with molecular barcodes. Turning to the authors' computational methods: Disease-linked TCR variants were identified with a new computational method built on a probabilistic model of VDJ rearrangement. In TCRdb, the public reads were trimmed at Q25 with fastp and aligned with MiXCR, with productive beta chains retained. Rows matching on CDR3 protein sequence are summarized as one entry with the most common DNA and genes. TCRdb's processing, not the authors' own work, is the source of the V and J calls. The sample table contains 250,000 to 300,000 distinct CDR3 sequences; only one count was recorded for around 18% of them. The ten largest clones add up to less than 9% of the sample.

The V end gives up 5 bases and the J end 14 bases, leaving 11 bases in the junction not matched to a gene. The CDR3 measures 12 amino acids from cysteine to phenylalanine. The kept DNA is CDR3 alone, 36 bases in frame from the first base. According to the germline V gene (reference sequence), CDR1 reads DFQATT and CDR2 reads SNEGSKA. Input material: blood, either unsorted or a sorted T cell fraction (not recorded which). Recombination linked TRBV20-1 to TRBJ2-1; 8 middle bases align to TRBD2. The clonotype was recovered from a male donor with ankylosing spondylitis or in good health (not recorded which). The DNA sequence is TGCAGTGCTGGGGGACTAGGCCAAAGGGAGTTCTTC. Its coded protein is CSAGGLGQREFF.